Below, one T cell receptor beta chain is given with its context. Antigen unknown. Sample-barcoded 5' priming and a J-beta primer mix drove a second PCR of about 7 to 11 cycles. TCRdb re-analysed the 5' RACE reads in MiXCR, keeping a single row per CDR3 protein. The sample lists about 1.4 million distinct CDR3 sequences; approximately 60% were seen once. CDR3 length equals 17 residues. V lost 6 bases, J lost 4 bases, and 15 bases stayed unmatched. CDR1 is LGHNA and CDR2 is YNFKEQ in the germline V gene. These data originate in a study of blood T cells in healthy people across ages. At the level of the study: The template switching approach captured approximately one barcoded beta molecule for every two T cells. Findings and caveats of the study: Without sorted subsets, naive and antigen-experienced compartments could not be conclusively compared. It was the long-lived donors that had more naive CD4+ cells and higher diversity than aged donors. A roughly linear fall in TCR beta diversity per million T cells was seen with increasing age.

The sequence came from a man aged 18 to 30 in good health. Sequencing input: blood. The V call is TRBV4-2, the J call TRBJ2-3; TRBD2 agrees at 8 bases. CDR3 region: CASRHVTGGVGADTQYF. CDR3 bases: TGTGCCAGCAGACACGTGACGGGAGGGGTAGGCGCAGATACGCAGTATTTT.